Here is one T cell receptor beta chain with its context. Additional DNA sequences in this sample encode the identical CDR3. The sample belongs to a study of blood T cell repertoires in COVID-19. Study-wide background: Collection of acute and convalescent COVID-19 samples took place in the United States, Italy and Spain. Nucleic acid was either cDNA or gDNA, and it came from T cells, B-cell-depleted T cells, or PBMCs.

In the original processing: Scientists estimated how many nucleated cells there were by amplifying reference gene primers. Assay used: immunoSEQ multiplex PCR; TCRdb lists only in-frame clones, some missing. That table furnishes V, J and clone size, whereas the DNA furnished D and trimming. The sample lists some 490,000 clones, around 85% seen once, with 3% to 4% in the top ten. The CDR3 has 14 residues. Germline V gene lookup returns CDR1 MNHEY and CDR2 SMNVEV (reference sequence). V lost 2 bases, J lost 0 bases, and 7 bases lay in between. What was sequenced was peripheral blood. The chain carries TRBV27 and TRBJ1-2; D is perhaps TRBD1 (6 bases). The TCR was taken from a human donor in a cohort sampled during active COVID-19. The CDR3 sequence is CASSLRGTNYGYTF. DNA for the CDR3: TGTGCCAGCAGTTTAAGGGGGACTAACTATGGCTACACCTTC.